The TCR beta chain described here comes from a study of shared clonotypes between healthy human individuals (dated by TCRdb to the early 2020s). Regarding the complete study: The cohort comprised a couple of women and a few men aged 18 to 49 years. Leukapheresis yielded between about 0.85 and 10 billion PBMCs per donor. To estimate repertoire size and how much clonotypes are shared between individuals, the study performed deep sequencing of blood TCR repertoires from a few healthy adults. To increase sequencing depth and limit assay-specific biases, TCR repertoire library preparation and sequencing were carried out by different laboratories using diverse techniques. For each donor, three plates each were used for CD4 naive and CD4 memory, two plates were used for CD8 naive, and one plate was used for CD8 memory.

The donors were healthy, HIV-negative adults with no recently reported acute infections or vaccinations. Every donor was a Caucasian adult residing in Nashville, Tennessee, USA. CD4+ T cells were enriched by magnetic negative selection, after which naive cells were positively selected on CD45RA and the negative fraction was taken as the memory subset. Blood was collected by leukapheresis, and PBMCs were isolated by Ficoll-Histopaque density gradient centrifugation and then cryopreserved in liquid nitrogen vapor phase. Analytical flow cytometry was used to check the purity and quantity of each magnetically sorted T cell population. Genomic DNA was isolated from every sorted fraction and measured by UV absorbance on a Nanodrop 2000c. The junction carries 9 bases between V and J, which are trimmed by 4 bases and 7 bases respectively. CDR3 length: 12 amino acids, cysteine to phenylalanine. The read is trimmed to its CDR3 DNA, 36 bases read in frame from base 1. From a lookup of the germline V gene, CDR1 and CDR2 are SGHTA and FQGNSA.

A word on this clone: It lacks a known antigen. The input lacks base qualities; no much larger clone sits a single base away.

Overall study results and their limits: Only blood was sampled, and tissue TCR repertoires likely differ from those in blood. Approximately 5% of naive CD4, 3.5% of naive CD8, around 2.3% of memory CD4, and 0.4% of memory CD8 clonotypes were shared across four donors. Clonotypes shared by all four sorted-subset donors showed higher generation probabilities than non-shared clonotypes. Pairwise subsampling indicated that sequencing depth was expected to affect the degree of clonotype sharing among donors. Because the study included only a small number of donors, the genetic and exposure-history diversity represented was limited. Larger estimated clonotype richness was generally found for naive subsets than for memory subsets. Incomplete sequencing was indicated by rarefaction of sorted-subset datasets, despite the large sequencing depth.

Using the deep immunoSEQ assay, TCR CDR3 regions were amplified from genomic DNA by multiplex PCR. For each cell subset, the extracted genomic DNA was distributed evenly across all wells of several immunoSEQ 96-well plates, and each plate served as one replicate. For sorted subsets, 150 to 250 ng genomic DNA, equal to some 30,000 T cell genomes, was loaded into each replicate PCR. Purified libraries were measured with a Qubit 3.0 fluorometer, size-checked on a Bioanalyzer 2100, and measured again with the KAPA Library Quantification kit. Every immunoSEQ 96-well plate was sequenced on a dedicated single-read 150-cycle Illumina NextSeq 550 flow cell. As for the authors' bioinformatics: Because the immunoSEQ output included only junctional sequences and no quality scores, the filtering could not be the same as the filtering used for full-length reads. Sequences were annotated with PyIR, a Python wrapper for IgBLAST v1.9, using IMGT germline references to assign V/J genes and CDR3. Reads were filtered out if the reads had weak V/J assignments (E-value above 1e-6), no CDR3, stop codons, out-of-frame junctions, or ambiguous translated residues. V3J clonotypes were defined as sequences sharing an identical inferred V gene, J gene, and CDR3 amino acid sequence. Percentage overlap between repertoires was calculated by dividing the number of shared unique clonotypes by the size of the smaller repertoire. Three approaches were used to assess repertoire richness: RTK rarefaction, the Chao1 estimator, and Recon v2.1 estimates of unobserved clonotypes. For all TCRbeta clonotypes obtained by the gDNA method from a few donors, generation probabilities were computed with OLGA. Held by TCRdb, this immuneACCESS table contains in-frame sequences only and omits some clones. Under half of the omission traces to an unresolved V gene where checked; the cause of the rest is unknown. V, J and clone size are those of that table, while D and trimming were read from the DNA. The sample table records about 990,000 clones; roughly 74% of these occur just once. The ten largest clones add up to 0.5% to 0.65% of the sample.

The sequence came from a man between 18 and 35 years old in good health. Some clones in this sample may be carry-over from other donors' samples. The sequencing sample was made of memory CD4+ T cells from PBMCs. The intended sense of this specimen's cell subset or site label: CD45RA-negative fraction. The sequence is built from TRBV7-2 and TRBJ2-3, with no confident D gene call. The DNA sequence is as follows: TGTGCCAGCAGCTCATCGAGATATACGCAGTATTTT. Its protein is CASSSSRYTQYF.